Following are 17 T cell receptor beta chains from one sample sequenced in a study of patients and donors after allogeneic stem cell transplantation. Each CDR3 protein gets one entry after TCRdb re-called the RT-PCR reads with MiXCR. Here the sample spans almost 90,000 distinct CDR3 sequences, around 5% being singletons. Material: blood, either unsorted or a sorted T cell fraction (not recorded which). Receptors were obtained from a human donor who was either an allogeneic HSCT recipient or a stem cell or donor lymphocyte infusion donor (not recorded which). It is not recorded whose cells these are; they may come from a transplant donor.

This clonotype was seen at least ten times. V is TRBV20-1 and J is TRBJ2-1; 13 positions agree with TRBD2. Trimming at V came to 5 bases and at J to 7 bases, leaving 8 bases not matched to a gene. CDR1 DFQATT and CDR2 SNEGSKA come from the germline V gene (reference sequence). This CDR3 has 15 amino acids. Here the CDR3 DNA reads TGCAGTGCTCCCCAACTAGCGGGAGGGCCGAATGAGCAGTTCTTC. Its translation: CSAPQLAGGPNEQFF.

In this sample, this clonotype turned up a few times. CDR3 sequence (DNA): TGTGCCAGCAGCGTAGGAGTTACGGGGAACACTGAAGCTTTCTTT. This codes for CASSVGVTGNTEAFF. This chain links TRBV9 with TRBJ1-1; D remains unclear. V dropped 0 bases and J dropped 1 base, with 10 bases sitting between them. Germline CDR1 is SGDLS and CDR2 is YYNGEE. This CDR3 is 15 amino acids long. The variable domain in full, with the rest retrieved from reference TRBV9 and TRBJ1-1, is DSGVTQTPKHLITATGQRVTLRCSPRSGDLSVYWYQQSLDQGLQFLIQYYNGEERAKGNILERFSAQQFPDLHSELNLSSLELGDSALYFCASSVGVTGNTEAFFGQGTRLTVV.

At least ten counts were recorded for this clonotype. As DNA, the CDR3 is TGCTTTCGCAATGAGCAGTTCTTC. This encodes CFRNEQFF. The chain recombines TRBV20-1 with TRBJ2-1; D ambiguous. CDR1 and CDR2 (germline): DFQATT, SNEGSKA (reference sequence). The length of the CDR3 is 8 residues.

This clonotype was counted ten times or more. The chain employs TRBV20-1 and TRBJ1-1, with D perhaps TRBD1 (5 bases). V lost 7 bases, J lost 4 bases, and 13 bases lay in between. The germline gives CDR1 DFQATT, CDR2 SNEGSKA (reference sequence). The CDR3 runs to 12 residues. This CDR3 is CSVSGGTTEAFF. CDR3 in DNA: TGCAGTGTATCGGGGGGGACCACTGAAGCTTTCTTT.

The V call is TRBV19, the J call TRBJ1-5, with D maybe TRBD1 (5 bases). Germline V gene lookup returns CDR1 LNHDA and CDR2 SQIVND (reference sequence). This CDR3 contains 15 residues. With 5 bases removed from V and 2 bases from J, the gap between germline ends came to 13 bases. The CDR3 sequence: CASSPGTRGNQPQHF. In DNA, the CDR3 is TGTGCCAGTAGTCCCGGGACCAGGGGCAATCAGCCCCAGCATTTT.

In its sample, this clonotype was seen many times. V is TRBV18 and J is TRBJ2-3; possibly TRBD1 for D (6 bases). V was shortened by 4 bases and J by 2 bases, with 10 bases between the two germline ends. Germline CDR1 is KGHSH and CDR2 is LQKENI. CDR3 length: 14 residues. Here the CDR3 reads CASSRTEITDTQYF. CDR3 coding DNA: TGTGCCAGCTCACGGACAGAAATCACAGATACGCAGTATTTT.

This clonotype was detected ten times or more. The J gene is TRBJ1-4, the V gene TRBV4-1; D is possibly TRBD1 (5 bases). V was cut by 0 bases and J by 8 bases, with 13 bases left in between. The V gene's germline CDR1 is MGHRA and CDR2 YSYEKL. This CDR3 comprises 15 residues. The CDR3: CASSQDRVGGEKLFF. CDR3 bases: TGCGCCAGCAGCCAAGACAGGGTCGGCGGAGAAAAACTGTTTTTT.

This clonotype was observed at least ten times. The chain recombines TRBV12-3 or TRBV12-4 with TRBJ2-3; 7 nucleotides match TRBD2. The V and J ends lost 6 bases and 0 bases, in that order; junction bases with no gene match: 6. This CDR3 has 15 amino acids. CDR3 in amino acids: CASRTGGGSTDTQYF. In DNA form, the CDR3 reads TGTGCCAGCAGGACCGGCGGGGGAAGCACAGATACGCAGTATTTT.

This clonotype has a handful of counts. In DNA form, the CDR3 reads TGTGCCAGCAGCTCTCTGACAGGGTTGGAAGCTTTCTTT. Amino acid sequence: CASSSLTGLEAFF. V is TRBV5-4 and J is TRBJ1-1, with 7 bases identical to TRBD1. This CDR3 has 13 amino acids. Germline V lookup: CDR1 SGHNT, CDR2 YYREEE (reference sequence). Germline trimming cut 3 bases from V and 8 bases from J; bases unmatched to any gene: 7.

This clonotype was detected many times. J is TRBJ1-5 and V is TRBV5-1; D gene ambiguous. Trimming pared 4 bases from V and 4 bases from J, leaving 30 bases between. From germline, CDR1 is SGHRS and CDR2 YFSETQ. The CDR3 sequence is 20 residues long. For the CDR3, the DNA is TGCGCCAGCAGCCCGATCCACGAGACCTCCTCTTTCTTTGGGAATCAGCCCCAGCATTTT. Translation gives CASSPIHETSSFFGNQPQHF. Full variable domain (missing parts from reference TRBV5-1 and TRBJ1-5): KAGVTQTPRYLIKTRGQQVTLSCSPISGHRSVSWYQQTPGQGLQFLFEYFSETQRNKGNFPGRFSGRQFSNSRSEMNVSTLELGDSALYLCASSPIHETSSFFGNQPQHFGDGTRLSIL.

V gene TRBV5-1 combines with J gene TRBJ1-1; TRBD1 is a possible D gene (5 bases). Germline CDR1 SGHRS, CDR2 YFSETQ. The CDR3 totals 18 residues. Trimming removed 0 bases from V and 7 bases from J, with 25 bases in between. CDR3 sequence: CASSLGSLHRTRWYEAFF. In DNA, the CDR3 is TGCGCCAGCAGCTTGGGGAGCCTACATCGGACAAGATGGTATGAAGCTTTCTTT.

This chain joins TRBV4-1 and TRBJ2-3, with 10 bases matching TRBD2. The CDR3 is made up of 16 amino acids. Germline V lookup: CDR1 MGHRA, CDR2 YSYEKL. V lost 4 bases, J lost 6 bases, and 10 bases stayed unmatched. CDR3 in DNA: TGCGCCAGCAGCCCGGGACTAGCGCGGTTGTCGGATACGCAGTATTTT. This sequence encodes CASSPGLARLSDTQYF.

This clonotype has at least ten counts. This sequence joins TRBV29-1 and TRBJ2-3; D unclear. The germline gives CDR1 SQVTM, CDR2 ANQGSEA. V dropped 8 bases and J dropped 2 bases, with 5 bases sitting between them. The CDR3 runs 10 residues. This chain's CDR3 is CSTDTDTQYF. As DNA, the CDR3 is TGCAGCACCGACACAGATACGCAGTATTTT.

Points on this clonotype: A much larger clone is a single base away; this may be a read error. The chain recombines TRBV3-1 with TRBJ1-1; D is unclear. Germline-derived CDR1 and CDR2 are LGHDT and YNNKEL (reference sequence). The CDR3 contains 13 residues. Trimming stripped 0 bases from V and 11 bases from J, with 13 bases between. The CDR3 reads CASSQDLPSGAFF. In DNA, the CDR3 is TGTGCCAGCAGCCAAGATCTTCCCTCGGGGGCTTTCTTT.

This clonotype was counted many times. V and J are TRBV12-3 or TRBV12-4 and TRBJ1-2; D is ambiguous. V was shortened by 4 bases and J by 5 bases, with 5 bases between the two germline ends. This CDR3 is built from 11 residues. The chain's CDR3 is CASSSRYGYTF. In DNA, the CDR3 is TGTGCCAGCAGTTCCCGTTATGGCTACACCTTC.

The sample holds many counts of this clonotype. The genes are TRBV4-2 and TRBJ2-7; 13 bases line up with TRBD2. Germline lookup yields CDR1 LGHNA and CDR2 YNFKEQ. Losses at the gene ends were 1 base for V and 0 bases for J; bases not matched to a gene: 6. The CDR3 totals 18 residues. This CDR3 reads CASSQVRTSGSFSYEQYF. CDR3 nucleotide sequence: TGTGCCAGCAGCCAAGTCAGGACTAGCGGGAGCTTCTCCTACGAGCAGTACTTC.

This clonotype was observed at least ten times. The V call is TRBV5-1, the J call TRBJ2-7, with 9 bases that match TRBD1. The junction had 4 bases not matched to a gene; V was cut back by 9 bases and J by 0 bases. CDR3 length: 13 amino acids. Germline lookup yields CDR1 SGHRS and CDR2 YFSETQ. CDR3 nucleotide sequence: TGCGCCACCGGGACAGGGACCTCCTACGAGCAGTACTTC. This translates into CATGTGTSYEQYF.